The text below deals with one T cell receptor (beta chain). This sample was included in a study of OX40 agonist ivuxolimab in advanced cancers. Method: immunoSEQ multiplex PCR; TCRdb's copy keeps in-frame clones and lacks some. The sample has about 60,000 clones, 70% to 90% seen once; the top ten hold 1%. This CDR3 has 14 amino acids. V lost 8 bases to trimming and J lost 1 base, with 14 bases between them. In germline, CDR1 is LNHDA, CDR2 SQIVND (reference sequence). This specimen was CD4+ or CD8+ T cells sorted from blood, taken in a trial of the OX40 agonist ivuxolimab. The clonotype was recovered from an adult with an advanced solid tumor such as melanoma, head and neck, liver or kidney cancer. The chain couples TRBV19 to TRBJ1-2, with D maybe TRBD1 (5 bases). CDR3 loop: CASGQGPFNYGYTF. The CDR3 bases are TGTGCCAGTGGGCAGGGCCCTTTTAACTATGGCTACACCTTC. The complete variable domain, with remaining parts taken from reference TRBV19 and TRBJ1-2, reads DGGITQSPKYLFRKEGQNVTLSCEQNLNHDAMYWYRQDPGQGLRLIYYSQIVNDFQKGDIAEGYSVSREKKESFPLTVTSAQKNPTAFYLCASGQGPFNYGYTFGSGTRLTVV.